The clone carrying this TCR beta chain has a handful of counts. Via MiXCR, TCRdb re-called the 5' RACE reads, giving one row per CDR3 protein. Here the sample spans 280,000 or so distinct CDR3 sequences, less than 9.5% being singletons. V lost 2 bases, J lost 0 bases, and 7 bases lay in between. This CDR3 is 14 amino acids long. CDR1 and CDR2 (germline): MNHNY, SVGAGI (reference sequence). The data belong to a study of T cells after yellow fever vaccination. The material sequenced was CD4+ T cells sorted from PBMCs, taken 5 days after the yellow fever booster vaccination. This clonotype was obtained from a man aged 18 to 29 who received the YFV17D yellow fever vaccine. The chain couples TRBV6-6 to TRBJ1-1; D not certain. This chain's CDR3 is CASSYRTVNTEAFF. The CDR3 DNA sequence: TGTGCCAGCAGTTACCGGACGGTGAACACTGAAGCTTTCTTT.